This T cell receptor beta chain was obtained from a study of blood T cells in healthy people across ages. Comments on this clonotype: The antigen is undetermined.

This CDR3 is 17 amino acids long. V lost 5 bases, J lost 5 bases, and 21 bases lay in between. CDR1 is SGHVS, CDR2 FQNEAQ, per germline. Each sample gave at least 7 million isolated PBMCs. Whole-study findings and limits: Researchers deemed the diversity estimates from one million T cells underestimates. A greater number of naive CD4+ cells and higher diversity distinguished long-lived donors from aged donors.

A sample-barcoded 5' primer and a J-beta primer mix were used in a second PCR of about 6 to 12 cycles. One entry per CDR3 protein, called by TCRdb with MiXCR from the 5' RACE reads. This repertoire shows about 1.1 million distinct CDR3 sequences, around two fifths found once; its top ten account for roughly 14%. The source is a man younger than 30 in good health. The chain uses TRBV7-8 and TRBJ1-4, with D unclear. Sequencing was carried out using blood. This chain's CDR3 is CASSPKRIGKLNEKLFF. DNA of the CDR3: TGTGCCAGCAGCCCAAAGAGGATAGGGAAGCTAAATGAAAAACTGTTTTTT.